The clone carrying this TCR beta chain was recorded once. CDR1 is SGHDT, CDR2 YYEEEE, per germline. Trimming took 0 bases from V and 2 from J, leaving 12 bases between them. This CDR3 has 16 residues. The protocol was immunoSEQ multiplex PCR, while the TCRdb copy is restricted to in-frame clones and leaves out a portion. The table lists 60,000 to 95,000 clones, 75% to 95% of them singletons. These data belong to a study of technical replicates of blood from four donors. Source material: T cells isolated from PBMCs. The TCR sequence derives from a human donor in good health. Some clones in this sample may be carry-over from other donors' samples. This chain joins TRBV5-6 and TRBJ1-5; perhaps TRBD1 as D (5 bases). CDR3 sequence: CASSLGGGTRNQPQHF. In nucleotides, the CDR3 is TGTGCCAGCAGCTTGGGGGGGGGAACGCGCAATCAGCCCCAGCATTTT.